The rows below give T cell receptor beta chains drawn from one sample of a study of T cell responses to AZD1222 COVID-19 vaccine. The assay was immunoSEQ multiplex PCR, and TCRdb's table has in-frame clones only and misses some. Here the sample spans 100,000 to 150,000 clones, more than 80% being singletons. The material was peripheral blood, obtained 28 days after the second AZD1222 dose. The receptors were sampled from an adult who received the AZD1222 COVID-19 vaccine. The CDR3 runs from the conserved cysteine through the conserved F or W. D genes are given only for firm matches. Size values are once, few and many counts, or a class for expanded clones, and some rows have none.

>-|TRBJ2-3|TRBV5-6|-
CASSPAGSTDTQYF
TGTGCCAGCAGCCCGGCGGGAAGCACAGATACGCAGTATTTT
>-|TRBJ1-6|TRBV18|-
CASSRDGGGSPLHF
TGTGCCAGCTCACGTGACGGGGGCGGATCACCCCTCCACTTT
>-|TRBJ2-1|TRBV14|TRBD2
CASSQSLAGGQFF
TGTGCCAGCAGCCAGTCACTAGCGGGGGGGCAGTTCTTC
>-|TRBJ1-2|TRBV5-5|-
CASSLESLLLRGYTF
TGTGCCAGCAGCTTGGAATCCTTACTCCTTCGGGGCTACACCTTC
>-|TRBJ1-3|TRBV7-2|-
CASSRQAGLGSGNTIYF
TGTGCCAGCAGTAGACAGGCCGGGCTCGGGTCTGGAAACACCATATATTTT
>-|TRBJ2-7|TRBV29-1|TRBD1
CSAGGTGSYEQYF
TGCAGCGCTGGGGGGACAGGGAGCTACGAGCAGTACTTC
>-|TRBJ1-1|TRBV23-1|-
CASSQSKGADTEAFF
TGCGCCAGCAGTCAATCGAAAGGGGCGGACACTGAAGCTTTCTTT
>-|TRBJ1-2|TRBV4-1|TRBD1
CASSLGQALNYGYTF
TGCGCCAGCAGCCTGGGACAGGCCCTCAACTATGGCTACACCTTC
>-|TRBJ2-4|TRBV19|-
CASSTPQGSKNIQYF
TGTGCCAGTAGTACCCCCCAGGGTTCTAAAAACATTCAGTACTTC
>few|TRBJ2-3|TRBV9|-
CASSGQGSSTDTQYF
TGTGCCAGCAGCGGACAAGGATCTAGCACAGATACGCAGTATTTT
>-|TRBJ1-2|TRBV7-2|TRBD1
CASSLDRNWYGYTF
TGTGCCAGCAGCTTGGACAGGAATTGGTATGGCTACACCTTC